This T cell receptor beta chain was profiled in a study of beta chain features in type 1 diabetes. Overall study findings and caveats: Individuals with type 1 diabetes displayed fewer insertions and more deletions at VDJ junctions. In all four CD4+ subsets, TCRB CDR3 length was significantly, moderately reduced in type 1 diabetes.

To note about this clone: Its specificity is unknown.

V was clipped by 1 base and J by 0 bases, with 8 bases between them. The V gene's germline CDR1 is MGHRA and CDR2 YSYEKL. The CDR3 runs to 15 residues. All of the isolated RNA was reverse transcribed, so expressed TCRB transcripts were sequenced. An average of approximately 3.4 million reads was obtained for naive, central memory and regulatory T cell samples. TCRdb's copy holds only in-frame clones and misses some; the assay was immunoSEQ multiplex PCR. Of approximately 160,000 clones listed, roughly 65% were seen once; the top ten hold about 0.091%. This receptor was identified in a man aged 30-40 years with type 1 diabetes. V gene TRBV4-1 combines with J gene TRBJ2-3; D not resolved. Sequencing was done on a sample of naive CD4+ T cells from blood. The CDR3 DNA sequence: TGCGCCAGCAGCCAAGGGACCGCTAGCACAGATACGCAGTATTTT. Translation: CASSQGTASTDTQYF.